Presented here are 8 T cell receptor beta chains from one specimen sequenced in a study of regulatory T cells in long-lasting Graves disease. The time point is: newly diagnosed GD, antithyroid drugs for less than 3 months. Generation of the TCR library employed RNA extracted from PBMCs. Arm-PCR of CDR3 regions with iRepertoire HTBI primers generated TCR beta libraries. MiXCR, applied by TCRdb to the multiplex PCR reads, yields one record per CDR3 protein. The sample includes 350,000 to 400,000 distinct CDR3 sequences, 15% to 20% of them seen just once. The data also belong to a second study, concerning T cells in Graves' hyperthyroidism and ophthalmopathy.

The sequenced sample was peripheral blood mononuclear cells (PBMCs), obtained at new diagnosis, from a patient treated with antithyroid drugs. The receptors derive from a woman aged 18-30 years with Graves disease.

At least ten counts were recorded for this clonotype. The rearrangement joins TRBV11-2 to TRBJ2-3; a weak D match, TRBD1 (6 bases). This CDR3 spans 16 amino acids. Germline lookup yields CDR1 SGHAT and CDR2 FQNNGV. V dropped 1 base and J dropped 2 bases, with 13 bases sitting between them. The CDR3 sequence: CASSLGSDRTTDTQYF. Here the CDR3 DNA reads TGTGCCAGCAGCTTAGGGTCGGACAGAACCACAGATACGCAGTATTTT.

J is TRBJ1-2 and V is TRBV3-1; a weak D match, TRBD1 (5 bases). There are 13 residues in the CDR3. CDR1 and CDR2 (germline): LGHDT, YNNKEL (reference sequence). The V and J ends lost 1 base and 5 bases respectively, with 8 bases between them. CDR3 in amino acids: CASSQATEYGYTF. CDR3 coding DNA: TGTGCCAGCAGCCAAGCGACAGAGTATGGCTACACCTTC. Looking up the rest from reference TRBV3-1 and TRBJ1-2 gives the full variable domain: DTAVSQTPKYLVTQMGNDKSIKCEQNLGHDTMYWYKQDSKKFLKIMFSYNNKELIINETVPNRFSPKSPDKAHLNLHINSLELGDSAVYFCASSQATEYGYTFGSGTRLTVV.

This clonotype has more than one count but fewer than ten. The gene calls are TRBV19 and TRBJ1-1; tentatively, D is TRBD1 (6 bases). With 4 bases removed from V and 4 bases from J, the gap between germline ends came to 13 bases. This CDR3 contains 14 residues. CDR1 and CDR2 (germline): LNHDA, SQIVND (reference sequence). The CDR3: CASSNRGAGTEAFF. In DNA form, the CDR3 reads TGTGCCAGTAGTAATCGGGGGGCGGGCACTGAAGCTTTCTTT.

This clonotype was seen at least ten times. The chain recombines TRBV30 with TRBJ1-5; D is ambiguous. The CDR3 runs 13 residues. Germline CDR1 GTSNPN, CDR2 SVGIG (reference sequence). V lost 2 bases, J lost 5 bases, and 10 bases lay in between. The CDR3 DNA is TGTGCCTGGAGTAGAGGTCGGGATCAGCCCCAGCATTTT. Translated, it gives CAWSRGRDQPQHF.

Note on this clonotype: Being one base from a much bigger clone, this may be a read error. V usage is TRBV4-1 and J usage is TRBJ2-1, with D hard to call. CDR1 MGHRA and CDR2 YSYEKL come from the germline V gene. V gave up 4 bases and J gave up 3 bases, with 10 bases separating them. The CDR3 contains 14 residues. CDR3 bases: TGCGCCAGCAGCCGAGTTTCCGGCTACAATGAGCAGTTCTTC. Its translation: CASSRVSGYNEQFF.

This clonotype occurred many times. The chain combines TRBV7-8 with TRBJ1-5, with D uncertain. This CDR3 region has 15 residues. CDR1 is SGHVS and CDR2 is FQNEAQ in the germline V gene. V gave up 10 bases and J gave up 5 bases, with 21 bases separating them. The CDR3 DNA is TGTGCCACTAATGCCTTGTCGTGGGGAGATCAGCCCCAGCATTTT. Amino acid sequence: CATNALSWGDQPQHF.

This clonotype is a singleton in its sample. CDR3 residues: CSALLDRGGYEQYF. CDR3 sequence (DNA): TGCAGTGCTTTACTGGACAGGGGGGGCTACGAGCAGTACTTC. The rearrangement links TRBV20-1 to TRBJ2-7, with 10 bases lining up with TRBD1. CDR1 is DFQATT, CDR2 SNEGSKA, per germline (reference sequence). This CDR3 spans 14 amino acids. The trim removed 5 bases at V and 3 bases at J, leaving 7 bases unmatched.

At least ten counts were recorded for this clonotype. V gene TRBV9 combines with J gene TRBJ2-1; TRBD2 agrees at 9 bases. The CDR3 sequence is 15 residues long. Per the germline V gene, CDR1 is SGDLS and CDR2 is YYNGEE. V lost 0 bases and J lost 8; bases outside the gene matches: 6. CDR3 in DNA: TGTGCCAGCAGCGTAGTCGGCGGGAGGGCCCATGAGCAGTTCTTC. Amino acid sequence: CASSVVGGRAHEQFF.